Presented here are 27 T cell receptor beta chains from one specimen sequenced in a study of cytomegalovirus exposure and HLA in healthy donors. It was with 60 Vbeta and 13 Jbeta primers that the PCR ran. TCRdb's table, derived via immunoSEQ multiplex PCR, lists solely in-frame clones and lacks some. The profile shows around 150,000 clones, about 75% of them singletons. Sequenced input: PBMCs. These receptors were obtained from a man aged 45-65 years in good health and CMV-seropositive.

Of note for this clone: Other DNA sequences in this sample translate to the same CDR3. The V call is TRBV9, the J call TRBJ2-7; 8 bases match TRBD1. The CDR3 loop spans 14 amino acids. Germline V CDR1 and CDR2: SGDLS, YYNGEE. Trimming at V came to 0 bases and at J to 3 bases, leaving 2 bases not matched to a gene. The CDR3 reads CASSVEGTGYEQYF. The CDR3 DNA sequence: TGTGCCAGCAGCGTAGAGGGGACAGGCTACGAGCAGTACTTC.

This rearrangement joins TRBV7-7 to TRBJ2-6, with D tentatively TRBD2 (5 bases). Trimming cost V 4 bases and J 1 base, with 5 bases left between them. Germline-derived CDR1 and CDR2 are SSHAT and FNYEAQ (reference sequence). The CDR3 covers 14 residues. The CDR3 DNA reads as TGTGCCAGCAGCTCGGGGTCTGGGGCCAACGTCCTGACTTTC. Translated, it gives CASSSGSGANVLTF.

The chain links TRBV4-1 to TRBJ1-1; D gene ambiguous. Germline values: CDR1 MGHRA, CDR2 YSYEKL. The CDR3 is 14 residues long. The V end lost 0 bases, the J end lost 1 base, and 6 bases lay between the germline ends. The CDR3 is CASSQDVRNTEAFF. Here the CDR3 DNA reads TGCGCCAGCAGCCAAGATGTCAGGAACACTGAAGCTTTCTTT.

The chain employs TRBV18 and TRBJ2-7; 8 positions match TRBD1. V dropped 4 bases and J dropped 4; count of bases not matched to a gene: 3. Germline loops: CDR1 KGHSH, CDR2 LQKENI. The CDR3 contains 13 residues. CDR3 loop: CASSQGQVYEQYV. The DNA for the CDR3 is TGTGCCAGCTCACAGGGACAGGTTTACGAGCAGTACGTC.

The rearrangement joins TRBV18 to TRBJ1-1; TRBD1 matches at 11 bases. Germline V gene data show CDR1 as KGHSH and CDR2 as LQKENI. This CDR3 is 15 amino acids long. V shed 5 bases, J shed 4 bases, and the junction held 6 bases outside the gene matches. The CDR3 loop is CASSRTGGAVTEAFF. Written as DNA, the CDR3 is TGTGCCAGCTCAAGGACAGGGGGCGCGGTCACTGAAGCTTTCTTT.

V is TRBV4-3 and J is TRBJ1-6; TRBD1 might be the D (5 bases). V dropped 0 bases and J dropped 7 bases, with 10 bases sitting between them. There are 15 residues in the CDR3. The germline V gene has CDR1 LGHNA and CDR2 YSLEER. The DNA of the CDR3 is TGCGCCAGCAGCCAAGATGGGGCAGCCAATTCACCCCTCCACTTT. The encoded protein is CASSQDGAANSPLHF.

V is TRBV4-1 and J is TRBJ2-2, with 7 bases that match TRBD1. Germline CDR1 MGHRA, CDR2 YSYEKL. V was pared by 4 bases and J by 3 bases, with 8 bases of the junction left unmatched. The CDR3 contains 16 residues. Here the CDR3 DNA reads TGCGCCAGCAGCCCCGGGACAGTTAGACACACCGGGGAGCTGTTTTTT. Its protein is CASSPGTVRHTGELFF.

The rearrangement uses TRBV5-1 and TRBJ2-1, with D perhaps matching TRBD1 (5 bases). The CDR3 sequence is 15 residues long. CDR1 is SGHRS, CDR2 YFSETQ, per germline. Trimming pared 0 bases from V and 2 bases from J, leaving 9 bases between. The CDR3 DNA is TGCGCCAGCAGCTTGGCCAGCAGGGCCTACAATGAGCAGTTCTTC. It specifies CASSLASRAYNEQFF. Full variable domain (remainder filled in from reference TRBV5-1 and TRBJ2-1): KAGVTQTPRYLIKTRGQQVTLSCSPISGHRSVSWYQQTPGQGLQFLFEYFSETQRNKGNFPGRFSGRQFSNSRSEMNVSTLELGDSALYLCASSLASRAYNEQFFGPGTRLTVL.

For this clone: Sequence at one end of the junction differs from germline and may be a read error. This sequence joins TRBV5-1 and TRBJ1-3; no clear D gene. Germline V gives CDR1 SGHRS, CDR2 YFSETQ. This CDR3 has 15 amino acids. The chain's CDR3 is CASSLTLSSGNTVYF. CDR3 nucleotide sequence: TGCGCCAGCAGTCTTACCCTTAGCTCTGGAAACACCGTATATTTT. The full variable domain, rest sourced from reference TRBV5-1 and TRBJ1-3, is KAGVTQTPRYLIKTRGQQVTLSCSPISGHRSVSWYQQTPGQGLQFLFEYFSETQRNKGNFPGRFSGRQFSNSRSEMNVSTLELGDSALYLCASSLTLSSGNTVYFGEGSWLTVV.

The chain has TRBV6-1 and TRBJ2-6; D not certain. The germline CDR1 and CDR2 sequences are MNHNS and SASEGT. The V gene lost 4 bases and the J gene lost 3 bases, with 7 bases spanning the gap. CDR3 length equals 14 residues. The CDR3 reads CASSVNYGANVLTF. The CDR3 bases are TGTGCCAGCAGTGTTAATTATGGGGCCAACGTCCTGACTTTC.

The chain joins TRBV28 to TRBJ2-2; 9 bases are shared with TRBD2. The CDR3 spans 17 residues. The germline CDR1 and CDR2 sequences are MDHEN and SYDVKM. The V segment lost 5 bases and the J segment 6 bases; nucleotides outside the gene matches: 13. The CDR3 coding sequence is TGTGCCAGCAGTCTAGTAGAGGTAGCGGGGGTTCCCGGGGAGCTGTTTTTT. Translated, it gives CASSLVEVAGVPGELFF. Full variable domain (outside the CDR3, taken from reference TRBV28 and TRBJ2-2): DVKVTQSSRYLVKRTGEKVFLECVQDMDHENMFWYRQDPGLGLRLIYFSYDVKMKEKGDIPEGYSVSREKKERFSLILESASTNQTSMYLCASSLVEVAGVPGELFFGEGSRLTVL.

This chain links TRBV5-6 with TRBJ2-5; 9 bases match TRBD1. The ends lost 3 bases at V and 6 bases at J; junction bases unmatched: 9. The CDR3 consists of 15 residues. The germline gives CDR1 SGHDT, CDR2 YYEEEE. The CDR3 sequence: CASSSGTGTGKTQYF. The CDR3 coding sequence is TGTGCCAGCAGCTCGGGAACCGGGACAGGGAAGACCCAGTACTTC.

The chain uses TRBV10-3 and TRBJ1-1; D may be TRBD1 (5 bases). The CDR3 is 14 residues long. The V gene lost 2 bases and the J gene lost 8 bases, with 15 bases spanning the gap. Germline loops: CDR1 ENHRY, CDR2 SYGVKD. The CDR3 protein is CAISEPGRGGEAFF. CDR3 coding DNA: TGTGCCATCAGTGAGCCGGGGAGGGGCGGAGAAGCTTTCTTT.

The chain has TRBV28 and TRBJ2-7, with D unclear. Germline V gene lookup returns CDR1 MDHEN and CDR2 SYDVKM. V was clipped by 4 bases and J by 3 bases, with 10 bases between them. The CDR3 runs to 13 residues. The CDR3 region is CASSSRTDYEQYV. As DNA, the CDR3 is TGTGCCAGCAGTTCACGGACGGACTACGAGCAGTACGTC.

V is TRBV4-1 and J is TRBJ2-6, with D maybe TRBD1 (6 bases). V dropped 0 bases and J dropped 4 bases, with 19 bases sitting between them. The germline CDR1 and CDR2 sequences are MGHRA and YSYEKL. The CDR3 totals 19 residues. The CDR3 DNA sequence: TGCGCCAGCAGCCAAGATTATTTCGGGTCAGGGGCCGGGGCCAACGTCCTGACTTTC. As protein: CASSQDYFGSGAGANVLTF.

The genes are TRBV4-3 and TRBJ2-7; tentative D call: TRBD1 (6 bases). Germline CDR1 is LGHNA and CDR2 is YSLEER. Between the trimmed V and J ends, which lost 0 bases and 3 bases, there was a span of 9 bases. The CDR3 runs to 14 residues. The CDR3 region has the DNA TGCGCCAGCAGCCAAGAGGGACAAAACTACGAGCAGTACTTC. Amino acid sequence: CASSQEGQNYEQYF.

The chain uses TRBV7-6 and TRBJ1-4; D possibly corresponds to TRBD1 (5 bases). The V and J ends lost 1 base and 3 bases respectively, with 9 bases between them. The CDR3 extends over 15 amino acids. The germline CDR1 and CDR2 sequences are SGHVS and FNYEAQ. The CDR3 DNA reads as TGTGCCAGCAGCTTAGACGGGGGGTCTAATGAAAAACTGTTTTTT. Translated: CASSLDGGSNEKLFF.

The CDR3 sequence: CASSQRQVTLATNEKLFF. The CDR3 DNA reads TGTGCCAGCAGCCAACGACAGGTGACTTTAGCCACTAATGAAAAACTGTTTTTT. J is TRBJ1-4 and V is TRBV14; possibly TRBD1 for D (6 bases). V was clipped by 2 bases and J by 2 bases, with 18 bases between them. Germline V lookup: CDR1 SGHDN, CDR2 FVKESK. The CDR3 contains 18 residues. The full variable domain, with the rest looked up from reference TRBV14 and TRBJ1-4, is EAGVTQFPSHSVIEKGQTVTLRCDPISGHDNLYWYRRVMGKEIKFLLHFVKESKQDESGMPNNRFLAERTGGTYSTLKVQPAELEDSGVYFCASSQRQVTLATNEKLFFGSGTQLSVL.

The DNA of the CDR3 is TGTGCCAGCAGCTTGCAAACAGGGGGAAGCACTGAAGCTTTCTTT. This gives the protein CASSLQTGGSTEAFF. The chain couples TRBV11-2 to TRBJ1-1, with TRBD1 identical over 8 bases. J lost 4 bases, V lost 3 bases, and 7 bases had no gene match. The CDR3 length is 15 residues. Germline CDR1 and CDR2: SGHAT and FQNNGV. The complete variable domain, with remaining parts taken from reference TRBV11-2 and TRBJ1-1, reads EAGVAQSPRYKIIEKRQSVAFWCNPISGHATLYWYQQILGQGPKLLIQFQNNGVVDDSQLPKDRFSAERLKGVDSTLKIQPAKLEDSAVYLCASSLQTGGSTEAFFGQGTRLTVV.

This clone showed up just once. V gene TRBV9 combines with J gene TRBJ1-6, with D maybe TRBD1 (5 bases). Germline CDR1 reads SGDLS; CDR2 reads YYNGEE. The CDR3 has 15 residues. With 7 bases removed from V and 0 bases from J, the gap between germline ends came to 11 bases. CDR3 coding DNA: TGTGCCAGCGGAAAAGACAGCTCCTATAATTCACCCCTCCACTTT. This codes for CASGKDSSYNSPLHF.

The chain carries TRBV29-1 and TRBJ2-3; D gene uncertain. Trimming took off 4 bases at V and 1 base at J, with 6 bases between the two ends. The CDR3 sequence is 12 residues long. Germline assignment: CDR1 SQVTM and CDR2 ANQGSEA. CDR3 protein: CSVGPGTDTQYF. DNA of the CDR3: TGCAGCGTTGGCCCGGGCACAGATACGCAGTATTTT.

The chain recombines TRBV5-8 with TRBJ2-7; 11 bases match TRBD1. The CDR3 extends over 14 amino acids. Unmatched junction bases numbered 4, after V lost 2 bases and J lost 6 bases. The V gene's germline CDR1 is SGHTS and CDR2 YDEGEE. The CDR3 region is CASSFGQGAPEQYF. CDR3 coding DNA: TGTGCCAGCAGCTTCGGACAGGGGGCGCCCGAGCAGTACTTC.

The genes are TRBV19 and TRBJ2-2, with 9 positions matching TRBD1. J was trimmed by 4 bases and V by 10 bases; bases with no gene match: 13. Germline CDR1 and CDR2: LNHDA and SQIVND (reference sequence). The CDR3 spans 16 residues. The CDR3 sequence: CATRDRAVRFTGELFF. DNA of the CDR3: TGTGCCACCCGGGACAGGGCCGTCCGATTCACCGGGGAGCTGTTTTTT.

This clone was seen just once. V and J are TRBV27 and TRBJ1-2, with TRBD1 matching over 8 bases. Germline assignment: CDR1 MNHEY and CDR2 SMNVEV (reference sequence). The CDR3 sequence is 13 residues long. The V and J ends lost 8 bases and 7 bases, in that order; junction bases with no gene match: 9. CDR3 in DNA: TGTGCCAGCCGGGGGGACAGGTTTTCTGGCTACACCTTC. This codes for CASRGDRFSGYTF.

In DNA form, the CDR3 reads TGTGCCAGCAACCTAGGCCGTCATATTCCCGAGCAGTACTTC. Translated: CASNLGRHIPEQYF. This rearrangement joins TRBV2 to TRBJ2-7; no firm D call. The CDR3 sequence is 14 residues long. V lost 7 bases and J lost 6, with 19 bases in between. Germline CDR1 reads SNHLY; CDR2 reads FYNNEI.

As regards this clone: Compared with germline, one end of the junction differs, possibly owing to a read error. CDR3 protein: CSSSLTPFPGRVGYTF. CDR3 coding DNA: TGTTCCAGCAGCTTAACCCCTTTCCCGGGAAGGGTTGGCTACACCTTC. The chain links TRBV7-9 to TRBJ1-2; D is unresolved. Germline lookup yields CDR1 SEHNR and CDR2 FQNEAQ (reference sequence). The CDR3 is 16 residues long.

This chain links TRBV7-9 with TRBJ1-3; no firm D call. This CDR3 comprises 13 residues. The V gene's germline CDR1 is SEHNR and CDR2 FQNEAQ (reference sequence). V was trimmed by 3 bases and J by 0 bases, leaving 3 bases between them. CDR3 loop: CASSFHSGNTIYF. The DNA for the CDR3 is TGTGCCAGCAGCTTCCACTCTGGAAACACCATATATTTT.